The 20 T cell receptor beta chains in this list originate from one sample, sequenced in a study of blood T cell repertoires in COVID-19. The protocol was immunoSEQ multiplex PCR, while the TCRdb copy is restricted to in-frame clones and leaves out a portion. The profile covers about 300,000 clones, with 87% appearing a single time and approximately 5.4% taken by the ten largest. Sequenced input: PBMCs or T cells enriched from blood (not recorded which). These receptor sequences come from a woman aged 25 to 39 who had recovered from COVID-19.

CDR3 bases: TGCGCCAGCAGCCAAGAGGTCGACAGGGCTCAGCCCCAGCATTTT. Translation gives CASSQEVDRAQPQHF. This chain joins TRBV4-1 and TRBJ1-5, with 7 bases that match TRBD1. CDR1 is MGHRA, CDR2 YSYEKL, per germline. V dropped 0 bases and J dropped 6; count of bases not matched to a gene: 5. This CDR3 has 15 residues.

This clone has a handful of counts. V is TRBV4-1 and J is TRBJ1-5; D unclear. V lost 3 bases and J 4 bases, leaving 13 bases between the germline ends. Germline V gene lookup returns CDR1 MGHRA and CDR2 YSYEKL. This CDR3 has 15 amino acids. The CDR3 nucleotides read TGCGCCAGCAGCCAGCCCGGAAGGAGAAATCAGCCCCAGCATTTT. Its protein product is CASSQPGRRNQPQHF.

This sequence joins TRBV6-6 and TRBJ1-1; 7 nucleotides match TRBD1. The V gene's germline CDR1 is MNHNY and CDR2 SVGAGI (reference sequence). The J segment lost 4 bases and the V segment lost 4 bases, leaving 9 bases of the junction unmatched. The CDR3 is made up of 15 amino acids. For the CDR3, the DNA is TGTGCCAGCAGTTCCCCGGGCACAGGGGCCACTGAAGCTTTCTTT. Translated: CASSSPGTGATEAFF.

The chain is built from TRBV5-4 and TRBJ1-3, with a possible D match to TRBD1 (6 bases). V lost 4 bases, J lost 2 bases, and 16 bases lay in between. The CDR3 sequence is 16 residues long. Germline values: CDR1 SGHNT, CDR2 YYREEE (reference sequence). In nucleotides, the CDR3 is TGTGCCAGCAGCACCGCAGGGGTAGGCACTGGAAACACCATATATTTT. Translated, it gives CASSTAGVGTGNTIYF.

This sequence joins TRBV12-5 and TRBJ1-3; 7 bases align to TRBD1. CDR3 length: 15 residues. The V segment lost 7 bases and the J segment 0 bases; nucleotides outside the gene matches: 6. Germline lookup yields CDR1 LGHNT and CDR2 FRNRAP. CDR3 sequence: CASDADRDSGNTIYF. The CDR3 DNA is TGTGCTAGTGACGCCGACAGGGACTCTGGAAACACCATATATTTT.

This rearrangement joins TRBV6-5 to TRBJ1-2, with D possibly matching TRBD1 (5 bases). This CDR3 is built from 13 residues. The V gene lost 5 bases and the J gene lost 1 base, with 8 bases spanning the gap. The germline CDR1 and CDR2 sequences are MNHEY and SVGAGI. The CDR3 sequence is CASSTTDNYGYTF. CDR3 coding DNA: TGTGCCAGCAGTACGACAGATAACTATGGCTACACCTTC.

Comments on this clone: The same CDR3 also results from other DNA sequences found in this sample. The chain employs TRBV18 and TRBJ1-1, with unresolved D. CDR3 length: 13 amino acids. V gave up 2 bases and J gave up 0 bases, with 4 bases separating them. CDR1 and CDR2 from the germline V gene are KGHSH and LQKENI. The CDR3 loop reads CASSPGLNTEAFF. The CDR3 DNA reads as TGTGCCAGCTCACCAGGCCTGAACACTGAAGCTTTCTTT.

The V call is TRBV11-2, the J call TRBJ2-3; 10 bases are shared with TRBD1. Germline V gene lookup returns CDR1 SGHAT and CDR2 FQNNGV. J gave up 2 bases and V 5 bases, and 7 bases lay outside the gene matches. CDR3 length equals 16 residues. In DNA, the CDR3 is TGTGCCAGCAGCGCCGGGACAGGGGCCCTCACAGATACGCAGTATTTT. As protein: CASSAGTGALTDTQYF.

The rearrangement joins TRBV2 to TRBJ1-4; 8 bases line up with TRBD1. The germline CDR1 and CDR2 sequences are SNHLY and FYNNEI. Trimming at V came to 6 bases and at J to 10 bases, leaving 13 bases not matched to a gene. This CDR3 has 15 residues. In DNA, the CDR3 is TGTGCCAGCAGGGGCGACAGGGGCCTTGTCGGAAAACTGTTTTTT. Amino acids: CASRGDRGLVGKLFF.

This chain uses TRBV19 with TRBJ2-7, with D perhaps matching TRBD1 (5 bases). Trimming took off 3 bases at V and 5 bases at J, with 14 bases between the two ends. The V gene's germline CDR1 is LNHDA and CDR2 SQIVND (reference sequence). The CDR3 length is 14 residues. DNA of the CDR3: TGTGCCAGTAGTATGGCCAGGGCAGGCGACGAGCAGTACTTC. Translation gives CASSMARAGDEQYF.

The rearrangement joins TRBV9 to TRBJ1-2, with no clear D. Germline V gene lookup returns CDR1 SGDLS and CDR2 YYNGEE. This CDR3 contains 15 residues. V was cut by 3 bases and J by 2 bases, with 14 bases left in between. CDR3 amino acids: CASSAEPGVNYGYTF. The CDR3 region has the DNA TGTGCCAGCAGCGCTGAACCGGGAGTAAACTATGGCTACACCTTC. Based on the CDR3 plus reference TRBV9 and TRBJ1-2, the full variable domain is DSGVTQTPKHLITATGQRVTLRCSPRSGDLSVYWYQQSLDQGLQFLIQYYNGEERAKGNILERFSAQQFPDLHSELNLSSLELGDSALYFCASSAEPGVNYGYTFGSGTRLTVV.

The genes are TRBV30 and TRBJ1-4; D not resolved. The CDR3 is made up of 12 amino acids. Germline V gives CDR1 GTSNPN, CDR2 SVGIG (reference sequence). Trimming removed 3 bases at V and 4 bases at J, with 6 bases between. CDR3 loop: CAWSPRNEKLFF. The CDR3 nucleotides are TGTGCCTGGAGCCCCCGTAATGAAAAACTGTTTTTT.

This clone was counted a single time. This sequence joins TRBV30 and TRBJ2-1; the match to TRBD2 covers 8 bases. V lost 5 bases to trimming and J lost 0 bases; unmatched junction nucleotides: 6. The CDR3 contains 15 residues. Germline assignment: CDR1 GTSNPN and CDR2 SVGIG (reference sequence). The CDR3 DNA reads TGTGCCTGGTCTACGGGGGGGGCCTCCTACAATGAGCAGTTCTTC. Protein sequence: CAWSTGGASYNEQFF.

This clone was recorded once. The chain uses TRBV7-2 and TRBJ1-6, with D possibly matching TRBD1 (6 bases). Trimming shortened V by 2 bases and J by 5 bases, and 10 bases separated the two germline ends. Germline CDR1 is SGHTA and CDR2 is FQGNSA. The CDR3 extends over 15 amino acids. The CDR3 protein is CASSLTGSNNSPLHF. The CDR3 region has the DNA TGTGCCAGCAGCTTAACAGGGTCGAATAATTCACCCCTCCACTTT.

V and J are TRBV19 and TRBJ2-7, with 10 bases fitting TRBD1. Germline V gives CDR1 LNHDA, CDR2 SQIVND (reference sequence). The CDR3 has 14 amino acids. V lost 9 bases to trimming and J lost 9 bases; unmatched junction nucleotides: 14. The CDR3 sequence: CASTNSGQGMGQYF. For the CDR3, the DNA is TGTGCCAGCACGAACTCGGGACAGGGGATGGGGCAGTACTTC.

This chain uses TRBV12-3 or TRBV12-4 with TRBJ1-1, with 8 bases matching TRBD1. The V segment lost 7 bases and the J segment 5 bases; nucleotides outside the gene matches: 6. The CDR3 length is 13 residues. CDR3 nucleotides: TGTGCCAGCACCCAGACAGGGGTGACTGAAGCTTTCTTT. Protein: CASTQTGVTEAFF.

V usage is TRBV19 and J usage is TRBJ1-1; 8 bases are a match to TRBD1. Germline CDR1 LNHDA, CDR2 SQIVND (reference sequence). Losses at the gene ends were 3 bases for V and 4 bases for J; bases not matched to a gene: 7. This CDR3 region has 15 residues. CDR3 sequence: CASSITGQGGTEAFF. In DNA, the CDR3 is TGTGCCAGTAGTATTACAGGACAGGGCGGCACTGAAGCTTTCTTT.

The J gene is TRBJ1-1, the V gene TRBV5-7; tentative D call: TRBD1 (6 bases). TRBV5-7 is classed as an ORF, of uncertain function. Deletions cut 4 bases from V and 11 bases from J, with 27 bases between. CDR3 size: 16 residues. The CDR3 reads CASSPTGFWLGSRAFF. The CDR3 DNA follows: TGTGCCAGCAGCCCAACAGGGTTTTGGTTGGGCTCGCGGGCTTTCTTT.

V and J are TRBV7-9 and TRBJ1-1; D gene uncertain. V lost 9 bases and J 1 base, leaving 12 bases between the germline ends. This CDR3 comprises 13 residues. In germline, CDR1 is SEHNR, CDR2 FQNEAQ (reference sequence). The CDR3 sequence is CASPEGKNTEAFF. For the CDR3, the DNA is TGTGCCAGTCCCGAGGGAAAGAACACTGAAGCTTTCTTT.

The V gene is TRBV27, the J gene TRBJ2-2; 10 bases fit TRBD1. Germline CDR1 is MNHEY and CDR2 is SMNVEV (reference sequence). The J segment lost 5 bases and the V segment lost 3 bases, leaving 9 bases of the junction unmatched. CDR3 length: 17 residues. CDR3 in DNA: TGTGCCAGCAGTTTCGGGACAGGGGCACTCGGGACCGGGGAGCTGTTTTTT. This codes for CASSFGTGALGTGELFF.